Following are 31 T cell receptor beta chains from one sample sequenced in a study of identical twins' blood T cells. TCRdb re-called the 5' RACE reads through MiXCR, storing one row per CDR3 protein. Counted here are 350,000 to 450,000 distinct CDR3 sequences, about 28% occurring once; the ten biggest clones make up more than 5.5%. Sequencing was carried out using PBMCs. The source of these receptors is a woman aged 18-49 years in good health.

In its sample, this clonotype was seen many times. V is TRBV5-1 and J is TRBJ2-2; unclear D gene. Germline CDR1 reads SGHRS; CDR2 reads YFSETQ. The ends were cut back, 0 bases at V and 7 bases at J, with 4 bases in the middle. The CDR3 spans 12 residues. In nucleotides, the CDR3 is TGCGCCAGCAGCTTGGACGGCGGGGAGCTGTTTTTT. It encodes CASSLDGGELFF.

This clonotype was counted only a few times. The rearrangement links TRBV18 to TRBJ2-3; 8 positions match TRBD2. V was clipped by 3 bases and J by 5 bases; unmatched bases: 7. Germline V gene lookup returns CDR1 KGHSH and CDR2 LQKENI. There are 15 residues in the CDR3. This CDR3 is CASSPGAAGEDTQYF. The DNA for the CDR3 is TGTGCCAGCTCACCCGGAGCAGCGGGAGAAGATACGCAGTATTTT.

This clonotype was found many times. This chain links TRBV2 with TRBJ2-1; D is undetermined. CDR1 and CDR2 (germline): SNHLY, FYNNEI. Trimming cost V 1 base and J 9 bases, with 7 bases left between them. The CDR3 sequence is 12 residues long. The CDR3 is CASSEDIPEQFF. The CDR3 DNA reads TGTGCCAGCAGTGAAGACATTCCTGAGCAGTTCTTC.

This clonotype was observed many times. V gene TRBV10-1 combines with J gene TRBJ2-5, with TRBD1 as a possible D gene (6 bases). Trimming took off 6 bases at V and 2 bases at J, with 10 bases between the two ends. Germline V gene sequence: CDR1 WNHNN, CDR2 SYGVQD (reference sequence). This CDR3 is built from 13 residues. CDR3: CASSRGLQETQYF. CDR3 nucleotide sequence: TGCGCCAGCAGCAGGGGATTGCAAGAGACCCAGTACTTC.

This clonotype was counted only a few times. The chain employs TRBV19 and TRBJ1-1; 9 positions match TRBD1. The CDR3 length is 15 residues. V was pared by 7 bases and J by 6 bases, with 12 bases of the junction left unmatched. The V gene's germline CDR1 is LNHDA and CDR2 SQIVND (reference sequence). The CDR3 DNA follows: TGTGCCAGTAACCCACTCACAGGGGGCCGGGCTGAAGCTTTCTTT. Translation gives CASNPLTGGRAEAFF.

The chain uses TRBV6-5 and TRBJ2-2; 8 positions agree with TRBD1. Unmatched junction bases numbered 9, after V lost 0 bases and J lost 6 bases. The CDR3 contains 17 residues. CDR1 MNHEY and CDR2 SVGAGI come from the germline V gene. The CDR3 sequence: CASSYSLAVQGAGELFF. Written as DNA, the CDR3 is TGTGCCAGCAGTTACTCGTTAGCGGTACAGGGGGCCGGGGAGCTGTTTTTT.

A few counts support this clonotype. CDR3 sequence: CASSSPFSGAPNTGELFF. DNA for the CDR3: TGTGCCAGCAGCTCACCCTTCAGCGGGGCCCCGAACACCGGGGAGCTGTTTTTT. The chain employs TRBV11-3 and TRBJ2-2; 7 bases fit TRBD2. The ends lost 4 bases at V and 0 bases at J; junction bases unmatched: 11. CDR1 is SGHNT, CDR2 YENEEA, per germline. This CDR3 is 18 amino acids long.

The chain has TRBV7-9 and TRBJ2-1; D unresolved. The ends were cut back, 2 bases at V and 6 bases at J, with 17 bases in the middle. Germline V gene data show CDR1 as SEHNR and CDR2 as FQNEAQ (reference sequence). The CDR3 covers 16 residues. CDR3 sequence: CASSLFGREVANEQFF. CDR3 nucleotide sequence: TGTGCCAGCAGCTTATTCGGAAGGGAAGTGGCCAATGAGCAGTTCTTC.

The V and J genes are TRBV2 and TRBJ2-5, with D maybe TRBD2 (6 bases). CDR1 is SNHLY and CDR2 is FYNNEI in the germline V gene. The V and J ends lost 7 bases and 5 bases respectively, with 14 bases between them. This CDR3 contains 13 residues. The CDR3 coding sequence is TGTGCCAGCATCTCGACTAGGGAGGAGACCCAGTACTTC. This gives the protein CASISTREETQYF.

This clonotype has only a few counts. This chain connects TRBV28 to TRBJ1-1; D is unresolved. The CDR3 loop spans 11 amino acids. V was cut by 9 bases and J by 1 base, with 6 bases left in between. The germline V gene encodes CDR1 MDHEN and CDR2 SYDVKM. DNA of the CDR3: TGTGCCAGTTGCCGGAACACTGAAGCTTTCTTT. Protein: CASCRNTEAFF.

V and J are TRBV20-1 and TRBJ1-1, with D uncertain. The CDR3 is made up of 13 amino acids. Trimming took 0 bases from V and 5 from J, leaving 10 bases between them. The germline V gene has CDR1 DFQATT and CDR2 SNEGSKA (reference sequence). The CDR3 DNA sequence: TGCAGTGCTAGAGATCTAACTCTGACTGAAGCTTTCTTT. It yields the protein CSARDLTLTEAFF.

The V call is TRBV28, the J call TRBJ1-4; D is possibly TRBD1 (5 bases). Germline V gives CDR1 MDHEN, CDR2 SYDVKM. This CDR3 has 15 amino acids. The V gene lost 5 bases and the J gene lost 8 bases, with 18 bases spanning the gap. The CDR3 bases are TGTGCCAGCAGTCCCGCGGGGCAACTTGGGGAAAAACTGTTTTTT. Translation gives CASSPAGQLGEKLFF.

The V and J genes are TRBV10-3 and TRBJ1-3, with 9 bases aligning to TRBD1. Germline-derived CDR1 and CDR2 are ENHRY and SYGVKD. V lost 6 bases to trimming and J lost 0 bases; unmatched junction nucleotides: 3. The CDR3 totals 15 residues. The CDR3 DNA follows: TGTGCCATCAGGGGGACAGGGTTCTCTGGAAACACCATATATTTT. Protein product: CAIRGTGFSGNTIYF.

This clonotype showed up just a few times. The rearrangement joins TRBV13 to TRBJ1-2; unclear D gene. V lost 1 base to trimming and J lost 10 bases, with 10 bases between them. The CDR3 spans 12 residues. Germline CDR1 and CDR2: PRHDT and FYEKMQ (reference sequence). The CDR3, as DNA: TGTGCCAGCAGCTTAGAAGCCAGTTCCTACACCTTC. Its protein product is CASSLEASSYTF.

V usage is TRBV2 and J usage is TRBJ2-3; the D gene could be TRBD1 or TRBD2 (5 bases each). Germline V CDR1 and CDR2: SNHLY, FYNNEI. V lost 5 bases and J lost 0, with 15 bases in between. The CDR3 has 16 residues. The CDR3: CASSRLPGPSTDTQYF. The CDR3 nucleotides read TGTGCCAGCAGTCGACTTCCGGGACCGAGCACAGATACGCAGTATTTT.

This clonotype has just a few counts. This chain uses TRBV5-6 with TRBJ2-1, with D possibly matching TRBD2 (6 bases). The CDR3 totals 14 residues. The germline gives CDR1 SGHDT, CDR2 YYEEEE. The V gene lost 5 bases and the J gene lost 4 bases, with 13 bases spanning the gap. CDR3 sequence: CASSLRDLYNEQFF. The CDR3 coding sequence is TGTGCCAGCAGTTTGCGGGATCTATACAATGAGCAGTTCTTC.

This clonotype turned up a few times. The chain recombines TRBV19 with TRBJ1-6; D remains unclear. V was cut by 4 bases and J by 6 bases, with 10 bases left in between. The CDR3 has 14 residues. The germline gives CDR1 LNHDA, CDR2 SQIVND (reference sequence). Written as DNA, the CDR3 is TGTGCCAGTAGTAACGGACTCCCTAATTCACCCCTCCACTTT. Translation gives CASSNGLPNSPLHF.

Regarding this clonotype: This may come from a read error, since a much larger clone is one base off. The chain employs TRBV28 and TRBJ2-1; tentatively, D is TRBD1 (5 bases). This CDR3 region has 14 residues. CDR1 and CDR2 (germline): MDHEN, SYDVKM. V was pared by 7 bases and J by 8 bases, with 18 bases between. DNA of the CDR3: TGTGCCAGCAACAGGCCAAATGTGCACGATGAGCAGTTCTTC. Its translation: CASNRPNVHDEQFF.

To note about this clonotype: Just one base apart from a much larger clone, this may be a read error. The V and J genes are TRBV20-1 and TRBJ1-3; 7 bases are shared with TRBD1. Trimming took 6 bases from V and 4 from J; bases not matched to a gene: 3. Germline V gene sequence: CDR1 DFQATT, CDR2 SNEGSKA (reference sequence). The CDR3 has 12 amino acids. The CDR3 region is CSAGTDGNTIYF. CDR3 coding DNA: TGCAGTGCGGGGACAGACGGAAACACCATATATTTT.

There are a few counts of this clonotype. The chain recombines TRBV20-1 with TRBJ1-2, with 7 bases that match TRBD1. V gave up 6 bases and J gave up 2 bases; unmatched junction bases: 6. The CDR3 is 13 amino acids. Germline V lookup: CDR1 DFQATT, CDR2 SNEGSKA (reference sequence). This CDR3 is CSARQGWNYGYTF. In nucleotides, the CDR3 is TGCAGTGCCCGACAGGGTTGGAACTATGGCTACACCTTC.

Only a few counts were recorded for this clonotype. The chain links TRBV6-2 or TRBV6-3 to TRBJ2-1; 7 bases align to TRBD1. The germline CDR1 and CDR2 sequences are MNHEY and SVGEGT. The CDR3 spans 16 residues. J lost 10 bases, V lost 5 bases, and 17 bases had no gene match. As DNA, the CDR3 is TGTGCCAGCAGTCTATTATGGACCACAGGGGTTGGGGAGCAGTTCTTC. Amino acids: CASSLLWTTGVGEQFF.

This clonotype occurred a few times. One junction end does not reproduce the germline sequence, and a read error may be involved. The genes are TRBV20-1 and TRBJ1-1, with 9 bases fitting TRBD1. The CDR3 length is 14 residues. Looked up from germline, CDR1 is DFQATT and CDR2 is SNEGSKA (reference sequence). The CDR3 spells CSALDRGSNTESFF. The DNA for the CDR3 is TGCAGTGCCCTTGACAGGGGGTCTAACACTGAATCTTTCTTT.

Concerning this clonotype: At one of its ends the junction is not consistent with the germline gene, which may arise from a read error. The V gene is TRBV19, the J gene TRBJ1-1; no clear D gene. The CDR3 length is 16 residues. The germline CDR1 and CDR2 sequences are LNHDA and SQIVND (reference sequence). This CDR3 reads CASSMRALGGNTEVFF. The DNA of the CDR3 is TGTGCCAGTAGTATGAGGGCTCTGGGCGGGAACACTGAAGTTTTCTTT.

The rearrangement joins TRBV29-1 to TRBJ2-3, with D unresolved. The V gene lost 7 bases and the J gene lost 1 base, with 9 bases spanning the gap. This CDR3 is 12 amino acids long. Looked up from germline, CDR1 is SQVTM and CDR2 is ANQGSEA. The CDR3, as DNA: TGCAGCGCTCCGGCAGGCACAGATACGCAGTATTTT. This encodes CSAPAGTDTQYF.

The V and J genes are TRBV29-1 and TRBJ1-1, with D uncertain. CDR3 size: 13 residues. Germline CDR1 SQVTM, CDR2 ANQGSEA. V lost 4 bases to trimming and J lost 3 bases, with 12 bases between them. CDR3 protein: CSVGPLRYTEAFF. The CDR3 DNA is TGCAGCGTTGGACCACTGAGGTACACTGAAGCTTTCTTT.

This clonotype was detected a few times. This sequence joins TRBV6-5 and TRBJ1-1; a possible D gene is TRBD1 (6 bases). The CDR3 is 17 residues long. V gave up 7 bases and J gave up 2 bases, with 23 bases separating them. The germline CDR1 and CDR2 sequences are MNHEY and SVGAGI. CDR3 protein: CASTSAEGGAINTEAFF. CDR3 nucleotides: TGTGCCAGCACCTCCGCAGAGGGGGGAGCCATCAACACTGAAGCTTTCTTT.

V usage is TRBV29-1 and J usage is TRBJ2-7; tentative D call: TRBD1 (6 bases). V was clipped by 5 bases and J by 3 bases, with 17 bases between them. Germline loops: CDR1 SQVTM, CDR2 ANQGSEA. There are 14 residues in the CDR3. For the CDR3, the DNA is TGCAGCGTTCGTGGGACACTCGATGGCTACGAGCAGTACTTC. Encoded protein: CSVRGTLDGYEQYF.

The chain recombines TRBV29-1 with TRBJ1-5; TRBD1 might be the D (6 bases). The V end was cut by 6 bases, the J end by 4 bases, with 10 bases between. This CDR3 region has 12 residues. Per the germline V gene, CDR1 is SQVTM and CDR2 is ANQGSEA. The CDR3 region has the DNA TGCAGCGTGGCACAGGGAAATCAGCCCCAGCATTTT. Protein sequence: CSVAQGNQPQHF.

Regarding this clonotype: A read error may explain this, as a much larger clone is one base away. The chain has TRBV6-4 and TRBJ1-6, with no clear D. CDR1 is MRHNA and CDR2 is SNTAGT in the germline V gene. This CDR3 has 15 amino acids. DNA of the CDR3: TGTGCCAGCAGTGACAACGTGGAGGGTAATCCACCCCTCCACTTT. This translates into CASSDNVEGNPPLHF.

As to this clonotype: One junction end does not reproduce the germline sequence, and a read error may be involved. The CDR3 is CASSLDRVDTGAFF. The CDR3 region has the DNA TGTGCCAGCAGCCTCGACAGGGTTGACACTGGAGCTTTCTTT. The V call is TRBV2, the J call TRBJ1-1; 7 bases are shared with TRBD1. This CDR3 spans 14 amino acids. Per the germline V gene, CDR1 is SNHLY and CDR2 is FYNNEI.

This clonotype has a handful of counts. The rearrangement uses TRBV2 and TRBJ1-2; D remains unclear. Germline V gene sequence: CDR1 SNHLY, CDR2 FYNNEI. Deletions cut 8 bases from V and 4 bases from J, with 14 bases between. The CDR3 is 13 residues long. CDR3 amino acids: CASGRTESYGYTF. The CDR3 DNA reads TGTGCCAGCGGGCGGACGGAATCCTATGGCTACACCTTC.